This T cell receptor beta chain emerged from a study of CD8 T cells in ankylosing spondylitis. Study conclusions and caveats: About 8 highly homologous variants made up a TCR beta motif that seemed to typify ankylosing spondylitis blood. Earlier authors reported some of these motif variants in reactive arthritis synovial fluid and blood. Reportedly, matched ankylosing spondylitis synovial fluid was significantly enriched for disease-linked clones.

Quantitative molecular-barcoded 5'-RACE generated the TCR beta libraries. TCRdb re-called the 5' RACE reads through MiXCR, storing one row per CDR3 protein. This table holds under 400,000 distinct CDR3 sequences, around 10% found once. This clonotype was recorded only once. Antigen unknown. V dropped 8 bases and J dropped 1 base, with 24 bases sitting between them. From germline, CDR1 is LGHDT and CDR2 YNNKEL (reference sequence). The CDR3 runs 19 residues. The material sequenced was blood, either unsorted or a sorted T cell fraction (not recorded which). The receptor's source is a female donor with ankylosing spondylitis or in good health (not recorded which). The genes are TRBV3-1 and TRBJ2-6; a possible D gene is TRBD1 (6 bases). The CDR3 loop reads CASCLGGIRRQSGANVLTF. The CDR3 DNA sequence: TGTGCCAGCTGTTTAGGGGGAATAAGGCGCCAATCTGGGGCCAACGTCCTGACTTTC.